This TCR beta chain was observed in a study of shared clonotypes between healthy human individuals. With respect to this clone: What it binds is unknown.

In replicate PCRs of sorted subsets, approximately 210 ng DNA, 29,000 or so T cell genomes, was used. In the original processing: Sequence data from immunoSEQ were junction-only and lacked quality scores; consequently, filtering differed. TCRdb keeps only in-frame clones here, not all; method: immunoSEQ multiplex PCR. The DNA gave D and trimming, while V, J and clone size come from that table. Here the sample spans some 580,000 clones, around 97% being singletons. Study conclusions and caveats: Relative to their counterparts shared across all four donors, non-shared clonotypes exhibited diminished generation probabilities.

V gave up 7 bases and J gave up 4 bases; unmatched junction bases: 7. Germline V gene lookup returns CDR1 MNHEY and CDR2 SMNVEV (reference sequence). The CDR3 runs 14 residues. Input material: naive CD4+ T cells sorted from blood. As for subset: CD45RA+ positively selected. The chain couples TRBV27 to TRBJ2-5; 9 nucleotides line up with TRBD2. The sequence came from a woman aged 25 to 45 in good health. The CDR3 bases are TGTGCCAGCAAGTGGGTAGCGGGAGTAGAGACCCAGTACTTC. This translates into CASKWVAGVETQYF.